The present entry profiles one TCR beta chain with its context. What it binds is not known. PCR primers comprised 60 Vbeta and 13 Jbeta primers. Original methodology: Later, an analysis found around 80 million unique TCR beta chains, and around 10 million of these were shared. Assay used: immunoSEQ multiplex PCR; TCRdb lists only in-frame clones, some missing. V and J calls and clone size are as listed in that table; D and trimming were resolved from the DNA. The sample has roughly 84,000 clones, around 79% seen once. The source of the sample is a study of cytomegalovirus exposure and HLA in healthy donors. General study results and limits: Later, TCR association rates were found to vary by HLA locus, highest for DRB1 and lowest for HLA-C.

This CDR3 contains 15 residues. V was clipped by 1 base and J by 8 bases; unmatched bases: 8. Germline loops: CDR1 LGHNA, CDR2 YNFKEQ. The genes are TRBV4-2 and TRBJ1-2; 9 positions match TRBD1. The TCR sequence derives from a male donor in good health and CMV-seropositive. Input material: PBMCs. This CDR3 reads CASSQVYRGRWGYTF. CDR3 nucleotide sequence: TGTGCCAGCAGCCAAGTCTACAGGGGGCGATGGGGCTACACCTTC.